This entry lists 31 T cell receptor beta chains sequenced from one sample in a study of OX40 agonist ivuxolimab in advanced cancers. TCRdb's copy holds only in-frame clones and misses some; the assay was immunoSEQ multiplex PCR. The sample lists about 61,000 clones, about nine tenths occurring once. The sequencing used CD4+ or CD8+ T cells sorted from blood, collected in a trial of the OX40 agonist ivuxolimab. These receptors were taken from an adult with an advanced solid tumor such as melanoma, head and neck, liver or kidney cancer.

J is TRBJ1-5 and V is TRBV27; 9 nucleotides align to TRBD1. Germline lookup yields CDR1 MNHEY and CDR2 SMNVEV (reference sequence). CDR3 length equals 16 residues. V shed 0 bases, J shed 4 bases, and the junction held 4 bases outside the gene matches. The chain's CDR3 is CASSLSPGTGNQPQHF. CDR3 nucleotides: TGTGCCAGCAGTTTATCCCCCGGGACAGGGAATCAGCCCCAGCATTTT.

The V call is TRBV10-3, the J call TRBJ1-5, with TRBD1 as a possible D gene (5 bases). Germline V gene sequence: CDR1 ENHRY, CDR2 SYGVKD. This CDR3 contains 14 residues. Trimming took off 3 bases at V and 4 bases at J, with 10 bases between the two ends. CDR3 in amino acids: CAISDLGRNQPQHF. The CDR3 DNA is TGTGCCATCAGTGATCTGGGGCGAAATCAGCCCCAGCATTTT.

The chain is built from TRBV30 and TRBJ2-3; D gene unclear. CDR1 GTSNPN and CDR2 SVGIG come from the germline V gene (reference sequence). This CDR3 contains 15 residues. V was shortened by 5 bases and J by 0 bases, with 15 bases between the two germline ends. The CDR3 spells CAWSFLGTSTDTQYF. CDR3 nucleotides: TGTGCCTGGTCATTTCTGGGTACCAGCACAGATACGCAGTATTTT.

This clone was recorded once. This CDR3 is CASSGGESNQPQHF. The CDR3, as DNA: TGTGCCAGCAGCGGGGGTGAAAGCAATCAGCCCCAGCATTTT. The chain carries TRBV2 and TRBJ1-5, with D tentatively TRBD1 (5 bases). V was pared by 6 bases and J by 1 base, with 10 bases between. The CDR3 contains 14 residues. The germline V gene has CDR1 SNHLY and CDR2 FYNNEI.

The CDR3 DNA sequence: TGTGCCAGCAGCGTAGGGGGGGGTTCACCCCTCCACTTT. Protein: CASSVGGGSPLHF. This chain uses TRBV9 with TRBJ1-6; D may be TRBD1 (5 bases). The germline gives CDR1 SGDLS, CDR2 YYNGEE. This CDR3 comprises 13 residues. V was pared by 0 bases and J by 9 bases, with 7 bases between.

The V call is TRBV29-1, the J call TRBJ2-7; D is ambiguous. Germline loops: CDR1 SQVTM, CDR2 ANQGSEA. The ends were cut back, 1 base at V and 6 bases at J, with 13 bases in the middle. The CDR3 loop spans 13 amino acids. CDR3 amino acids: CSVEGRWVGEQYF. The CDR3 DNA reads TGCAGCGTTGAAGGACGCTGGGTTGGCGAGCAGTACTTC.

This rearrangement joins TRBV27 to TRBJ1-5; D uncertain. Trimming removed 2 bases at V and 0 bases at J, with 8 bases between. CDR1 is MNHEY and CDR2 is SMNVEV in the germline V gene (reference sequence). CDR3 size: 15 residues. CDR3 region: CASSLSAGSNQPQHF. DNA of the CDR3: TGTGCCAGCAGTTTAAGCGCAGGTAGCAATCAGCCCCAGCATTTT.

This rearrangement joins TRBV6-1 to TRBJ2-1; 8 bases match TRBD1. Germline V CDR1 and CDR2: MNHNS, SASEGT. CDR3 length equals 18 residues. V shed 2 bases, J shed 3 bases, and the junction held 12 bases outside the gene matches. The CDR3 nucleotides read TGTGCCAGCAGTGAACCTTTCGACGGACAGGGAAACTACAATGAGCAGTTCTTC. As protein: CASSEPFDGQGNYNEQFF.

V and J are TRBV7-6 and TRBJ2-2; 7 positions agree with TRBD1. CDR1 and CDR2 from the germline V gene are SGHVS and FNYEAQ. Trimming at V came to 0 bases and at J to 7 bases, leaving 5 bases not matched to a gene. The CDR3 contains 15 residues. In nucleotides, the CDR3 is TGTGCCAGCAGCTTAGCGACAGGGTCAGTCGGGGAGCTGTTTTTT. Protein sequence: CASSLATGSVGELFF.

The chain employs TRBV6-6 and TRBJ2-7, with a weak D call TRBD1 (5 bases). The CDR3 totals 11 residues. The V gene lost 6 bases and the J gene lost 6 bases, with 9 bases spanning the gap. The germline gives CDR1 MNHNY, CDR2 SVGAGI (reference sequence). The CDR3 DNA is TGTGCCAGCAGCCAAGGGGTCGAGCAGTACTTC. It specifies CASSQGVEQYF.

The rearrangement joins TRBV30 to TRBJ2-5; D call uncertain. Deletions cut 0 bases from V and 4 bases from J, with 6 bases between. From germline, CDR1 is GTSNPN and CDR2 SVGIG (reference sequence). This CDR3 spans 12 amino acids. The CDR3 sequence is CAWSVLRETQYF. DNA of the CDR3: TGTGCCTGGAGTGTACTAAGAGAGACCCAGTACTTC. Using reference TRBV30 and TRBJ2-5 for the parts outside the CDR3, the full variable domain is SQTIHQWPATLVQPVGSPLSLECTVEGTSNPNLYWYRQAAGRGLQLLFYSVGIGQISSEVPQNLSASRPQDRQFILSSKKLLLSDSGFYLCAWSVLRETQYFGPGTRLLVL.

This clone has a single count. The CDR3 loop reads CASSLGGSQWPQHF. CDR3 sequence (DNA): TGTGCCAGCAGCTTAGGGGGGTCCCAATGGCCCCAGCATTTT. The gene calls are TRBV7-8 and TRBJ1-5, with D possibly TRBD1 on 5 matching bases. Germline CDR1 is SGHVS and CDR2 is FQNEAQ. This CDR3 spans 14 amino acids. Trimming took 1 base from V and 9 from J, leaving 13 bases between them.

V usage is TRBV30 and J usage is TRBJ2-1, with D possibly being TRBD2 (5 bases). The CDR3 extends over 11 amino acids. The V end was cut by 3 bases, the J end by 7 bases, with 7 bases between. Germline-derived CDR1 and CDR2 are GTSNPN and SVGIG (reference sequence). CDR3 sequence (DNA): TGTGCCTGGAGGACTATTAATGAGCAGTTCTTC. Translating gives CAWRTINEQFF.

The chain uses TRBV9 and TRBJ2-7; D not resolved. The V end lost 4 bases, the J end lost 3 bases, and 11 bases lay between the germline ends. CDR1 and CDR2 from the germline V gene are SGDLS and YYNGEE. This CDR3 comprises 13 residues. CDR3 amino acids: CASSPGPSYEQYF. The DNA for the CDR3 is TGTGCCAGCAGCCCCGGCCCCAGCTACGAGCAGTACTTC. Full variable domain (rest looked up from reference TRBV9 and TRBJ2-7): DSGVTQTPKHLITATGQRVTLRCSPRSGDLSVYWYQQSLDQGLQFLIQYYNGEERAKGNILERFSAQQFPDLHSELNLSSLELGDSALYFCASSPGPSYEQYFGPGTRLTVT.

The chain joins TRBV2 to TRBJ2-1; 8 bases match TRBD1. Per germline, CDR1 SNHLY and CDR2 FYNNEI. V trimming: 1 base; J trimming: 3 bases; junction bases outside the gene matches: 2. The length of the CDR3 is 15 residues. Here the CDR3 reads CASSEVDRGYNEQFF. CDR3 DNA sequence: TGTGCCAGCAGTGAAGTCGACAGGGGCTACAATGAGCAGTTCTTC.

This chain joins TRBV4-3 and TRBJ1-2; D is uncertain. The CDR3 loop spans 14 amino acids. Germline V CDR1 and CDR2: LGHNA, YSLEER. Trimming removed 1 base from V and 4 bases from J, with 10 bases in between. The CDR3 DNA is TGCGCCAGCAGCCAAGTGGGGTCGATCTATGGCTACACCTTC. It yields the protein CASSQVGSIYGYTF.

This clone was recorded at least ten times. The chain recombines TRBV19 with TRBJ1-2; the match to TRBD1 covers 9 bases. CDR3 length: 15 amino acids. Germline loops: CDR1 LNHDA, CDR2 SQIVND (reference sequence). V was clipped by 5 bases and J by 4 bases; unmatched bases: 8. CDR3 nucleotides: TGTGCCAGTAGTCTCGGGACAGGGAATGGCTATGGCTACACCTTC. Its protein is CASSLGTGNGYGYTF.

The rearrangement joins TRBV30 to TRBJ2-3; D is perhaps TRBD2 (6 bases). Trimming left V 4 bases short and J 8 bases short, with 7 bases between. The CDR3 is made up of 10 amino acids. From germline, CDR1 is GTSNPN and CDR2 SVGIG (reference sequence). CDR3 coding DNA: TGTGCCTGGAAGGAGGGTACGCAGTATTTT. It encodes CAWKEGTQYF.

The sample holds a few counts of this clone. The chain carries TRBV6-1 and TRBJ1-2; 10 nucleotides match TRBD1. Trimming at V came to 1 base and at J to 8 bases, leaving 7 bases not matched to a gene. The CDR3 has 15 amino acids. Per germline, CDR1 MNHNS and CDR2 SASEGT. CDR3 coding DNA: TGTGCCAGCAGTGAAGTCTTTGGGACAGGGGACGGCTACACCTTC. This translates into CASSEVFGTGDGYTF.

This clone appeared a few times. For the CDR3, the DNA is TGTGCCAGCAGTCGACTAAACTCCGGGGGCTATGGCTACACCTTC. Its translation: CASSRLNSGGYGYTF. The V call is TRBV6-6, the J call TRBJ1-2; possible D gene TRBD1, 5 bases. The V gene lost 5 bases and the J gene lost 4 bases, with 17 bases spanning the gap. This CDR3 is built from 15 residues. Germline CDR1 MNHNY, CDR2 SVGAGI (reference sequence).

The chain carries TRBV11-2 and TRBJ1-1; D is ambiguous. V was clipped by 4 bases and J by 1 base, with 10 bases between them. This CDR3 comprises 14 residues. Germline V CDR1 and CDR2: SGHAT, FQNNGV. CDR3 DNA sequence: TGTGCCAGCAGCTCCCGGACGGCGAACACTGAAGCTTTCTTT. It encodes CASSSRTANTEAFF.

This rearrangement joins TRBV4-3 to TRBJ2-7; 8 positions match TRBD1. Germline V gene sequence: CDR1 LGHNA, CDR2 YSLEER. Trimming took 0 bases from V and 3 from J; bases not matched to a gene: 4. The CDR3 totals 15 residues. The CDR3 bases are TGCGCCAGCAGCCAAGAAGCTGACAGGGGCTACGAGCAGTACTTC. Its protein is CASSQEADRGYEQYF.

The chain combines TRBV5-6 with TRBJ2-3; the D call may be TRBD1 or TRBD2 (5 bases each). This CDR3 region has 14 residues. Germline CDR1 SGHDT, CDR2 YYEEEE. Trimming cost V 4 bases and J 5 bases, with 14 bases left between them. CDR3 DNA: TGTGCCAGCAGCCCCGGGGCGGCTAAAGATACGCAGTATTTT. Its protein product is CASSPGAAKDTQYF.

The chain joins TRBV11-3 to TRBJ1-1, with D possibly being TRBD1 (5 bases). The V and J ends lost 6 bases and 4 bases respectively, with 12 bases between them. CDR1 and CDR2 (germline): SGHNT, YENEEA. The CDR3 runs to 13 residues. As DNA, the CDR3 is TGTGCCAGCAGTCCCGGGGGGGGCACTGAAGCTTTCTTT. This codes for CASSPGGGTEAFF.

V and J are TRBV19 and TRBJ1-2; TRBD1 agrees at 7 bases. J lost 4 bases, V lost 6 bases, and 11 bases had no gene match. Per germline, CDR1 LNHDA and CDR2 SQIVND (reference sequence). The CDR3 runs to 15 residues. The CDR3 is CASRRRLGQPYGYTF. CDR3 sequence (DNA): TGTGCCAGTAGGCGTCGCCTGGGACAGCCCTATGGCTACACCTTC.

The chain has TRBV14 and TRBJ2-3, with D unclear. Trimming stripped 0 bases from V and 8 bases from J, with 6 bases between. The CDR3 sequence is 12 residues long. Germline CDR1 is SGHDN and CDR2 is FVKESK. CDR3: CASSQDRRTQYF. Here the CDR3 DNA reads TGTGCCAGCAGCCAAGACCGACGTACGCAGTATTTT.

V and J are TRBV27 and TRBJ1-5; D possibly corresponds to TRBD1 (6 bases). Germline CDR1 is MNHEY and CDR2 is SMNVEV (reference sequence). V was trimmed by 5 bases and J by 7 bases, leaving 21 bases between them. The CDR3 has 16 amino acids. The CDR3 protein is CASSIYQGGGWQPQHF. CDR3 nucleotide sequence: TGTGCCAGCAGTATATACCAGGGCGGGGGCTGGCAGCCCCAGCATTTT.

By its share, this clone is medium-sized. V and J are TRBV5-4 and TRBJ1-2; D call uncertain. The CDR3 length is 11 residues. Germline V lookup: CDR1 SGHNT, CDR2 YYREEE (reference sequence). Trimming took 3 bases from V and 7 from J, leaving 7 bases between them. The DNA of the CDR3 is TGTGCCAGCAGCTCCGTGGGTGGCTACACCTTC. It encodes CASSSVGGYTF. The full variable domain, completed using reference TRBV5-4 and TRBJ1-2, is ETGVTQSPTHLIKTRGQQVTLRCSSQSGHNTVSWYQQALGQGPQFIFQYYREEENGRGNFPPRFSGLQFPNYSSELNVNALELDDSALYLCASSSVGGYTFGSGTRLTVV.

The chain carries TRBV7-3 and TRBJ2-1; TRBD1 matches 8 bases. Per germline, CDR1 SGHTA and CDR2 FQGTGA. The CDR3 is 16 residues long. The J segment lost 8 bases and the V segment lost 5 bases, leaving 14 bases of the junction unmatched. The CDR3: CASSPYGQGSFDEQFF. The CDR3 DNA sequence: TGTGCCAGCAGCCCCTATGGACAGGGCTCGTTTGATGAGCAGTTCTTC.

The V call is TRBV2, the J call TRBJ1-1; the D is unclear. Germline-derived CDR1 and CDR2 are SNHLY and FYNNEI. V was trimmed by 6 bases and J by 8 bases, leaving 13 bases between them. This CDR3 comprises 12 residues. In DNA, the CDR3 is TGTGCCAGCAGCCCCTGGTCGGGGGAAGCTTTCTTT. This encodes CASSPWSGEAFF.

The V and J genes are TRBV30 and TRBJ2-1; 7 positions agree with TRBD2. The CDR3 totals 13 residues. Per germline, CDR1 GTSNPN and CDR2 SVGIG (reference sequence). J lost 9 bases, V lost 1 base, and 6 bases had no gene match. The CDR3 sequence: CAWSAGPSGEQFF. DNA of the CDR3: TGTGCCTGGAGTGCCGGGCCTAGCGGTGAGCAGTTCTTC.